This T cell receptor beta chain is drawn from a study of T-cell reconstitution after alpha-beta-depleted transplantation in children listed by TCRdb under 2016. Regarding the study in general: Using TCR repertoire profiling, the study quantitatively followed how T-cell immune reconstitution unfolded in children after TCRalphabeta/CD19-depleted allogeneic hematopoietic cell transplantation.

Library construction relied on PCR. The sequencing machine was an Illumina HiSeq 2500. TCR library preparation used molecular barcoding, with unique molecular identifiers applied to normalize quantification of the TCRbeta repertoire. TCRdb ran its own pipeline on the public reads, namely fastp trimming at Q25 and MiXCR clone calling, and kept in-frame beta chains. Each record represents a unique CDR3 protein, reported with the most common genes and DNA among its rows. The table for this sample lists 230,000 or so distinct CDR3 sequences; approximately 9.7% of them were counted only once. The ten most abundant clones make up approximately 4.7% of the sample. This clonotype was detected many times. Its antigen remains undetermined. Qualities for individual bases were not recorded, and no much larger clone is one base off. For CDR1 and CDR2, the germline V gene lists MDHEN and SYDVKM. There are 17 amino acids in the CDR3, from cysteine to phenylalanine inclusive. Left in the record is the CDR3 DNA by itself, 51 bases read in frame from the first base. The germline ends are 28 bases apart after V is trimmed by 6 bases and J by 8 bases.

This TCR derives from a human donor who donated a stem cell graft to a child with SCID. The chain is assembled from TRBV28 and TRBJ1-2, and TRBD1 may be the D gene, going by 5 matching bases. Specimen: PBMCs from the stem cell graft donor, collected from the stem cell graft. The DNA reads as follows: TGTGCCAGCAGCCGTTACGGGGCCCGTGCTAGGGGAGAGGGCTACACCTTC. This is translated as CASSRYGARARGEGYTF.